The 32 T cell receptor beta chains given below trace back to one sample, sequenced in a study of shared clonotypes between healthy human individuals (dated by TCRdb to about 2020). Receptor libraries were prepared by the immunoSEQ multiplex PCR assay. As stored in TCRdb, this immuneACCESS dataset retains in-frame rearrangements with V and J assigned. A fraction of the clones does not appear; measured against another copy, unresolved V genes explain less than half of the discrepancy, and the remainder lacks a known reason. This sample comprises about 480,000 clones, about 79% of them detected only once. The ten largest clones capture roughly an eighth of the sample. What was sequenced was PBMCs. All receptors derive from a woman aged 35 to 49 in good health. Some clones in this sample may be carry-over from other donors' samples.

This clone was detected once. CDR3 loop: CASSSRDRGLWYGYTF. CDR3 coding DNA: TGTGCCAGCAGTTCCCGGGACAGGGGCCTATGGTATGGCTACACCTTC. V is TRBV28 and J is TRBJ1-2, with TRBD1 matching over 10 bases. The CDR3 runs to 16 residues. Germline-derived CDR1 and CDR2 are MDHEN and SYDVKM. Unmatched junction bases numbered 10, after V lost 4 bases and J lost 5 bases.

V usage is TRBV9 and J usage is TRBJ2-1, with TRBD2 matching over 10 bases. Trimming took 4 bases from V and 8 from J; bases not matched to a gene: 9. CDR1 is SGDLS and CDR2 is YYNGEE in the germline V gene. This CDR3 contains 15 residues. The CDR3 here is CASSFGTSEDHEQFF. The CDR3 bases are TGTGCCAGCAGCTTCGGGACTAGCGAGGATCATGAGCAGTTCTTC. The variable domain in full, completed from reference TRBV9 and TRBJ2-1, reads DSGVTQTPKHLITATGQRVTLRCSPRSGDLSVYWYQQSLDQGLQFLIQYYNGEERAKGNILERFSAQQFPDLHSELNLSSLELGDSALYFCASSFGTSEDHEQFFGPGTRLTVL.

The chain recombines TRBV4-2 with TRBJ2-4; TRBD2 agrees at 9 bases. CDR1 LGHNA and CDR2 YNFKEQ come from the germline V gene. The length of the CDR3 is 18 residues. Unmatched junction bases numbered 8, after V lost 0 bases and J lost 2 bases. The CDR3 coding sequence is TGTGCCAGCAGCCAAGACGGGGAGCGGGGGGCGTCCAAAAACATTCAGTACTTC. Translation gives CASSQDGERGASKNIQYF.

The J gene is TRBJ2-4, the V gene TRBV9; TRBD2 aligns across 8 bases. CDR3 length: 15 amino acids. Per the germline V gene, CDR1 is SGDLS and CDR2 is YYNGEE. Germline trimming cut 0 bases from V and 8 bases from J; bases unmatched to any gene: 7. The CDR3 is CASSVEGTRGDIQYF. The CDR3, as DNA: TGTGCCAGCAGCGTAGAAGGGACTAGAGGTGACATTCAGTACTTC. Complete variable domain (other parts from reference TRBV9 and TRBJ2-4): DSGVTQTPKHLITATGQRVTLRCSPRSGDLSVYWYQQSLDQGLQFLIQYYNGEERAKGNILERFSAQQFPDLHSELNLSSLELGDSALYFCASSVEGTRGDIQYFGAGTRLSVL.

This clone came up many times. The chain uses TRBV7-9 and TRBJ1-1; 8 bases match TRBD1. CDR1 is SEHNR, CDR2 FQNEAQ, per germline (reference sequence). The J segment lost 9 bases and the V segment lost 5 bases, leaving 8 bases of the junction unmatched. CDR3 length: 13 amino acids. The CDR3 DNA follows: TGTGCCAGCAGCCAAACAGGGACAGGTCAAGCTTTCTTT. Its translation is CASSQTGTGQAFF.

This chain connects TRBV14 to TRBJ2-1; perhaps TRBD2 as D (5 bases). Per germline, CDR1 SGHDN and CDR2 FVKESK. The CDR3 is made up of 16 amino acids. Trimming left V 1 base short and J 5 bases short, with 15 bases between. CDR3 amino acids: CASSQGTRRRHNEQFF. CDR3 in DNA: TGTGCCAGCAGCCAAGGAACGCGGAGGCGCCACAATGAGCAGTTCTTC. Using reference TRBV14 and TRBJ2-1 for the parts outside the CDR3, the full variable domain is EAGVTQFPSHSVIEKGQTVTLRCDPISGHDNLYWYRRVMGKEIKFLLHFVKESKQDESGMPNNRFLAERTGGTYSTLKVQPAELEDSGVYFCASSQGTRRRHNEQFFGPGTRLTVL.

This rearrangement joins TRBV29-1 to TRBJ2-1; a possible D gene is TRBD1 (6 bases). This CDR3 has 12 amino acids. Trimming cost V 7 bases and J 4 bases, with 11 bases left between them. Germline CDR1 is SQVTM and CDR2 is ANQGSEA. The CDR3 region is CSGRRGYNEQFF. In nucleotides, the CDR3 is TGCAGCGGGAGAAGGGGGTACAATGAGCAGTTCTTC.

This clone was observed once. The chain's CDR3 is CASSSGQLNEQFF. The CDR3 coding sequence is TGTGCCAGCAGCTCCGGACAGTTAAATGAGCAGTTCTTC. The V call is TRBV7-3, the J call TRBJ2-1, with D perhaps matching TRBD1 (6 bases). Germline V gene sequence: CDR1 SGHTA, CDR2 FQGTGA. The CDR3 loop spans 13 amino acids. V was trimmed by 4 bases and J by 7 bases, leaving 11 bases between them.

The chain is built from TRBV5-1 and TRBJ1-1; D is ambiguous. Germline CDR1 and CDR2: SGHRS and YFSETQ. The ends were cut back, 0 bases at V and 2 bases at J, with 5 bases in the middle. This CDR3 has 13 amino acids. CDR3 residues: CASSLDQNTEAFF. The CDR3 DNA reads TGCGCCAGCAGCTTGGATCAAAACACTGAAGCTTTCTTT.

This chain joins TRBV11-2 and TRBJ2-1, with 10 positions matching TRBD2. CDR3 length: 15 amino acids. The trim removed 5 bases at V and 7 bases at J, leaving 8 bases unmatched. Looked up from germline, CDR1 is SGHAT and CDR2 is FQNNGV. The CDR3 reads CASSPLSGRSNEQFF. CDR3 in DNA: TGTGCCAGCAGCCCACTTAGCGGGAGGAGTAATGAGCAGTTCTTC. Full variable domain (missing parts from reference TRBV11-2 and TRBJ2-1): EAGVAQSPRYKIIEKRQSVAFWCNPISGHATLYWYQQILGQGPKLLIQFQNNGVVDDSQLPKDRFSAERLKGVDSTLKIQPAKLEDSAVYLCASSPLSGRSNEQFFGPGTRLTVL.

The chain has TRBV7-2 and TRBJ1-4, with 7 nucleotides matching TRBD1. Germline-derived CDR1 and CDR2 are SGHTA and FQGNSA. CDR3 length: 16 amino acids. Unmatched junction bases numbered 6, after V lost 5 bases and J lost 0 bases. In DNA, the CDR3 is TGTGCCAGCAGCCCGACCGGGACAGCAACTAATGAAAAACTGTTTTTT. Translated: CASSPTGTATNEKLFF. The full variable domain, rest sourced from reference TRBV7-2 and TRBJ1-4, is GAGVSQSPSNKVTEKGKDVELRCDPISGHTALYWYRQSLGQGLEFLIYFQGNSAPDKSGLPSDRFSAERTGGSVSTLTIQRTQQEDSAVYLCASSPTGTATNEKLFFGSGTQLSVL.

The gene calls are TRBV30 and TRBJ2-1; 8 nucleotides agree with TRBD2. Germline V gene sequence: CDR1 GTSNPN, CDR2 SVGIG (reference sequence). V trimming: 0 bases; J trimming: 9 bases; junction bases outside the gene matches: 13. This CDR3 comprises 16 residues. The CDR3 DNA reads as TGTGCCTGGAGTGTTCCTTTGAGTAGCGGGAAAGGTGAGCAGTTCTTC. Protein sequence: CAWSVPLSSGKGEQFF.

V and J are TRBV21-1 and TRBJ2-3; whether TRBD2, the table's D call, matches the DNA was not checked. TRBV21-1 is described as a pseudogene. The CDR3 is 15 amino acids. This CDR3 reads CASSRLAGPTDTQYF. CDR3 bases: TGTGCCAGCAGCAGACTAGCGGGGCCCACAGATACGCAGTATTTT.

This clone showed up just once. The rearrangement joins TRBV28 to TRBJ1-2; weak D call: TRBD1 (5 bases). The V and J ends lost 4 bases and 0 bases respectively, with 18 bases between them. Germline V CDR1 and CDR2: MDHEN, SYDVKM. The CDR3 loop spans 17 amino acids. The CDR3 loop reads CASSSGARQGPNYGYTF. In DNA form, the CDR3 reads TGTGCCAGCAGTTCCGGGGCGCGGCAGGGACCTAACTATGGCTACACCTTC.

This clone was seen only once. This chain uses TRBV7-9 with TRBJ2-3; TRBD2 matches at 7 bases. CDR1 is SEHNR, CDR2 FQNEAQ, per germline (reference sequence). This CDR3 comprises 16 residues. J lost 0 bases, V lost 5 bases, and 8 bases had no gene match. CDR3 in amino acids: CASSLAGVRSTDTQYF. The DNA of the CDR3 is TGTGCCAGCAGCCTCGCGGGAGTAAGGAGCACAGATACGCAGTATTTT.

This chain links TRBV5-1 with TRBJ1-3, with 8 bases fitting TRBD1. The CDR3 is 15 residues long. The J segment lost 4 bases and the V segment lost 0 bases, leaving 3 bases of the junction unmatched. Germline V gene data show CDR1 as SGHRS and CDR2 as YFSETQ. CDR3 in amino acids: CASSLDRGAGNTIYF. DNA of the CDR3: TGCGCCAGCAGCTTGGACAGGGGGGCCGGAAACACCATATATTTT.

The sample holds one count of this clone. The chain carries TRBV5-4 and TRBJ1-1; 11 bases agree with TRBD1. This CDR3 has 16 amino acids. Germline lookup yields CDR1 SGHNT and CDR2 YYREEE (reference sequence). Trimming took 4 bases from V and 7 from J; bases not matched to a gene: 12. The CDR3 coding sequence is TGTGCCAGCAGCCTCGGGACAGGGGGTGTAGCGGTTGAAGCTTTCTTT. Translation gives CASSLGTGGVAVEAFF.

This clone appeared a few times. The rearrangement joins TRBV5-4 to TRBJ1-4; a possible D gene is TRBD1 (6 bases). V shed 4 bases and J shed 8 bases, with 12 bases lying between them. This CDR3 comprises 13 residues. The germline V gene has CDR1 SGHNT and CDR2 YYREEE (reference sequence). CDR3: CASSTGSDEKLFF. In DNA, the CDR3 is TGTGCCAGCAGCACAGGGTCAGACGAAAAACTGTTTTTT.

This clone has a handful of counts. The sample has other DNA sequences that encode this CDR3 too. CDR3 sequence: CASSSPPLTDTQYF. DNA for the CDR3: TGCGCCAGCAGCTCCCCCCCCCTCACAGATACGCAGTATTTT. The V call is TRBV5-1, the J call TRBJ2-3; unclear D gene. The CDR3 has 14 amino acids. The germline CDR1 and CDR2 sequences are SGHRS and YFSETQ. The V end lost 3 bases, the J end lost 2 bases, and 10 bases lay between the germline ends.

This rearrangement joins TRBV18 to TRBJ1-1, with unresolved D. The CDR3 is made up of 17 amino acids. Germline assignment: CDR1 KGHSH and CDR2 LQKENI. Trimming removed 0 bases from V and 2 bases from J, with 16 bases in between. Here the CDR3 reads CASSPPGFQWANTEAFF. In nucleotides, the CDR3 is TGTGCCAGCTCACCACCGGGATTTCAGTGGGCCAACACTGAAGCTTTCTTT.

J is TRBJ2-7 and V is TRBV2; D possibly uses TRBD1 or TRBD2 (6 bases each). The CDR3 covers 14 residues. Trimming removed 3 bases at V and 3 bases at J, with 12 bases between. Germline CDR1 is SNHLY and CDR2 is FYNNEI. In DNA form, the CDR3 reads TGTGCCAGCAGTGATTATGGGGGGCTCTACGAGCAGTACTTC. This sequence encodes CASSDYGGLYEQYF. The full variable domain, in which reference TRBV2 and TRBJ2-7 provide the parts outside the CDR3, is EPEVTQTPSHQVTQMGQEVILRCVPISNHLYFYWYRQILGQKVEFLVSFYNNEISEKSEIFDDQFSVERPDGSNFTLKIRSTKLEDSAMYFCASSDYGGLYEQYFGPGTRLTVT.

The chain carries TRBV7-2 and TRBJ2-3; 10 bases fit TRBD2. Germline V gives CDR1 SGHTA, CDR2 FQGNSA. The V gene end was trimmed by 5 bases and the J gene end by 4 bases; junction bases not matched to a gene: 6. CDR3 length: 15 residues. DNA of the CDR3: TGTGCCAGCAGCCGTAGCGGGAGGTGGCCAGATACGCAGTATTTT. It translates to CASSRSGRWPDTQYF.

The CDR3 DNA reads as TGTGCCAGTCGGGAGGGCGAGACCCAGTACTTC. Protein product: CASREGETQYF. This rearrangement joins TRBV18 to TRBJ2-5; the match to TRBD2 covers 8 bases. V was pared by 9 bases and J by 5 bases, with 2 bases of the junction left unmatched. Germline assignment: CDR1 KGHSH and CDR2 LQKENI. CDR3 length: 11 residues.

The rearrangement uses TRBV7-8 and TRBJ2-7, with D unresolved. Germline-derived CDR1 and CDR2 are SGHVS and FQNEAQ. The CDR3 extends over 15 amino acids. V lost 1 base to trimming and J lost 3 bases, with 13 bases between them. The CDR3 reads CASSLVFDGNYEQYF. The CDR3 bases are TGTGCCAGCAGCTTAGTTTTCGACGGAAACTACGAGCAGTACTTC.

V is TRBV2 and J is TRBJ1-5; D may be TRBD1 (5 bases). CDR1 is SNHLY, CDR2 FYNNEI, per germline. CDR3 length: 12 residues. Trimming removed 7 bases at V and 3 bases at J, with 7 bases between. CDR3 in amino acids: CASTGHNQPQHF. CDR3 coding DNA: TGTGCCAGCACAGGGCACAATCAGCCCCAGCATTTT.

The chain is built from TRBV7-3 and TRBJ2-2; 10 positions match TRBD1. Germline V gives CDR1 SGHTA, CDR2 FQGTGA. Losses at the gene ends were 5 bases for V and 3 bases for J; bases not matched to a gene: 6. The CDR3 covers 16 residues. The CDR3: CASSAGTGVDTGELFF. The CDR3 DNA is TGTGCCAGCAGCGCCGGGACAGGGGTTGACACCGGGGAGCTGTTTTTT.

This clone was counted between two and nine times. This chain links TRBV15 with TRBJ1-1; D remains ambiguous. Germline V gives CDR1 LNHNV, CDR2 YYDKDF (reference sequence). The CDR3 consists of 15 residues. V was clipped by 0 bases and J by 8 bases, with 16 bases between them. CDR3 bases: TGTGCCACCAGCAGAGATCTTTTCGGGTCCCCCGAAGCTTTCTTT. It specifies CATSRDLFGSPEAFF.

In its sample, this clone was seen once. The chain couples TRBV7-8 to TRBJ1-2; 7 bases align to TRBD1. Losses at the gene ends were 5 bases for V and 1 base for J; bases not matched to a gene: 7. The germline CDR1 and CDR2 sequences are SGHVS and FQNEAQ. This CDR3 is 15 amino acids long. CDR3 DNA: TGTGCCAGCAGCGCGGACAGGTTCCTTAACTATGGCTACACCTTC. The encoded protein is CASSADRFLNYGYTF.

The chain couples TRBV2 to TRBJ1-2; possibly TRBD1 for D (5 bases). V was pared by 3 bases and J by 6 bases, with 20 bases between. The germline CDR1 and CDR2 sequences are SNHLY and FYNNEI. There are 16 residues in the CDR3. CDR3 sequence reads: CASSDTWDGGEDGYTF. The CDR3, as DNA: TGTGCCAGCAGTGATACGTGGGACGGGGGTGAGGATGGCTACACCTTC. Complete variable domain (other parts from reference TRBV2 and TRBJ1-2): EPEVTQTPSHQVTQMGQEVILRCVPISNHLYFYWYRQILGQKVEFLVSFYNNEISEKSEIFDDQFSVERPDGSNFTLKIRSTKLEDSAMYFCASSDTWDGGEDGYTFGSGTRLTVV.

The chain uses TRBV9 and TRBJ2-1, with TRBD1 matching over 11 bases. Germline V gives CDR1 SGDLS, CDR2 YYNGEE. This CDR3 contains 16 residues. V lost 4 bases, J lost 4 bases, and 7 bases stayed unmatched. The CDR3: CASSTTGTGGYNEQFF. CDR3 nucleotide sequence: TGTGCCAGCAGCACAACCGGGACAGGGGGTTACAATGAGCAGTTCTTC.

The J gene is TRBJ2-1, the V gene TRBV7-3; TRBD2 might be the D (5 bases). The CDR3 is 23 residues long. From germline, CDR1 is SGHTA and CDR2 FQGTGA. Trimming pared 1 base from V and 4 bases from J, leaving 35 bases between. The DNA of the CDR3 is TGTGCCAGCAGCTTAAATTTTCCCGGGCTGACGGAGGCCAAACACCGAAAGTACAATGAGCAGTTCTTC. It yields the protein CASSLNFPGLTEAKHRKYNEQFF.

The rearrangement joins TRBV6-1 to TRBJ1-2; 9 nucleotides align to TRBD1. After removal of 6 bases from V and 6 bases from J, the junction contained 5 bases not matched to a gene. Germline assignment: CDR1 MNHNS and CDR2 SASEGT. CDR3 length: 13 residues. The CDR3: CASREGQGDGYTF. In nucleotides, the CDR3 is TGTGCCAGCAGGGAGGGACAGGGAGATGGCTACACCTTC.